Reported below is one T cell receptor (beta chain). CDR1 and CDR2 from the germline V gene are LNHDA and SQIVND (reference sequence). V gave up 5 bases and J gave up 1 base, with 18 bases separating them. The CDR3 contains 17 residues. This entry belongs to a study of control samples from healthy donors and cancer patients. TCRdb's copy holds only in-frame clones and misses some; the assay was immunoSEQ multiplex PCR. The sample has 35,000 to 50,000 clones; roughly 94% are singletons. The chain couples TRBV19 to TRBJ1-5; D might be TRBD1 (5 bases). Specimen: blood. This sequence originates from a man aged 55 to 70 in good health. The CDR3: CASSFRTSPGSNQPQHF. CDR3 nucleotide sequence: TGTGCCAGTAGTTTCCGGACATCCCCAGGGAGCAATCAGCCCCAGCATTTT.